The 19 T cell receptor beta chains listed next were all sequenced from one sample in a study of CD8+CD57+ T cells in acquired aplastic anemia. The TCR beta profiling, which covered VDJ combination and CDR3 sequence, was carried out using genomic DNA as the template. In TCRdb, the reads were re-called with MiXCR into one record per CDR3 protein. Of about 210,000 distinct CDR3 sequences detected, under 65% appear once; the ten largest clones hold less than 30%. Material for sequencing was sorted CD4+, CD8+, or CD8+CD57+ T cells (not recorded which) from PBMCs. These receptors originate from a human donor in good health.

This clonotype has more than one count but fewer than ten. This chain joins TRBV2 and TRBJ1-6; 7 positions match TRBD1. The CDR3 runs to 15 residues. Looked up from germline, CDR1 is SNHLY and CDR2 is FYNNEI. After removal of 5 bases from V and 9 bases from J, the junction contained 10 bases not matched to a gene. The CDR3 region is CASSFGLTGTSPLHF. In DNA, the CDR3 is TGTGCCAGCAGTTTCGGGTTGACAGGGACTTCACCCCTCCACTTT.

The rearrangement links TRBV27 to TRBJ2-5, with TRBD1 matching 11 bases. V was clipped by 4 bases and J by 2 bases; unmatched bases: 3. This CDR3 is 15 amino acids long. Germline V gene lookup returns CDR1 MNHEY and CDR2 SMNVEV (reference sequence). CDR3 residues: CASSYGTGGQETQYF. Written as DNA, the CDR3 is TGTGCCAGCAGTTACGGGACAGGGGGACAAGAGACCCAGTACTTC.

The chain uses TRBV20-1 and TRBJ2-7; maybe TRBD2 (5 bases). V was trimmed by 6 bases and J by 7 bases, leaving 16 bases between them. This CDR3 has 12 residues. Germline-derived CDR1 and CDR2 are DFQATT and SNEGSKA (reference sequence). CDR3: CSAPLGLGEQYF. The DNA of the CDR3 is TGCAGTGCCCCGCTAGGACTGGGGGAGCAGTACTTC.

The rearrangement uses TRBV12-5 and TRBJ1-2; D not resolved. CDR1 is LGHNT, CDR2 FRNRAP, per germline. The CDR3 totals 15 residues. The CDR3 reads CASSLNPGGSYGYTF. CDR3 DNA: TGTGCCAGCAGTTTGAACCCTGGAGGCAGCTATGGCTACACCTTC.

J is TRBJ1-1 and V is TRBV4-1, with 9 nucleotides matching TRBD1. The CDR3 consists of 15 residues. Germline CDR1 reads MGHRA; CDR2 reads YSYEKL. Trimming took 3 bases from V and 1 from J; bases not matched to a gene: 3. The CDR3: CASSHLGQGNTEAFF. The CDR3 coding sequence is TGCGCCAGCAGCCACCTGGGACAGGGGAACACTGAAGCTTTCTTT.

The chain employs TRBV7-3 and TRBJ2-5; D unclear. Germline values: CDR1 SGHTA, CDR2 FQGTGA. V lost 2 bases, J lost 7 bases, and 11 bases lay in between. The CDR3 is 13 amino acids. Written as DNA, the CDR3 is TGTGCCAGCAGCTTACTGGCGTTCGGGACCCAGTACTTC. Amino acids: CASSLLAFGTQYF.

This clonotype was observed once. Because the CDR3 is missing its conserved closing phenylalanine or tryptophan, this is likely a read error. The DNA is omitted, as the CDR3 cannot be located on it reliably, and the CDR3 follows TCRdb's listing. The V gene is TRBV6-2 or TRBV6-3, the J gene TRBJ1-3; the table's TRBD1 call for D was not verified on the DNA. The CDR3 is made up of 11 amino acids, end residues included. Germline-derived CDR1 and CDR2 are MNHEY and SVGEGT. This CDR3 reads CASSRDRDLQC.

The chain combines TRBV10-3 with TRBJ1-1; TRBD1 aligns across 11 bases. CDR1 ENHRY and CDR2 SYGVKD come from the germline V gene. The length of the CDR3 is 14 residues. V lost 6 bases, J lost 8 bases, and 8 bases stayed unmatched. The CDR3 DNA reads TGTGCCATCAGCTGGACAGGGGGCAACAGCGAAGCTTTCTTT. This codes for CAISWTGGNSEAFF.

The rearrangement links TRBV10-1 to TRBJ2-2; either TRBD1 or TRBD2 may fit D (5 bases each). The germline gives CDR1 WNHNN, CDR2 SYGVQD (reference sequence). The CDR3 sequence is 15 residues long. Trimming stripped 6 bases from V and 3 bases from J, with 14 bases between. CDR3 coding DNA: TGCGCCAGCAGCCTCGGGGCCACCGACACCGGGGAGCTGTTTTTT. As protein: CASSLGATDTGELFF.

The rearrangement uses TRBV24-1 and TRBJ2-2; D is ambiguous. Germline V gives CDR1 KGHDR, CDR2 SFDVKD. The CDR3 is made up of 14 amino acids. Trimming removed 6 bases at V and 0 bases at J, with 7 bases between. The CDR3 DNA is TGTGCCACCAGTATAGGAACGAACACCGGGGAGCTGTTTTTT. Translating gives CATSIGTNTGELFF.

Ten or more counts support this clonotype. V gene TRBV6-4 combines with J gene TRBJ2-1; 10 bases are shared with TRBD2. Per the germline V gene, CDR1 is MRHNA and CDR2 is SNTAGT. Germline trimming cut 0 bases from V and 8 bases from J; bases unmatched to any gene: 7. CDR3 length: 16 residues. The CDR3 is CASSDSSGRAVHEQFF. The CDR3 nucleotides read TGTGCCAGCAGTGACTCGAGCGGGAGGGCCGTGCATGAGCAGTTCTTC.

This clonotype was seen ten or more times. The J gene is TRBJ2-1, the V gene TRBV19; 7 bases map to TRBD2. V trimming: 3 bases; J trimming: 6 bases; junction bases outside the gene matches: 8. The CDR3 covers 15 residues. Germline lookup yields CDR1 LNHDA and CDR2 SQIVND (reference sequence). DNA of the CDR3: TGTGCCAGTAGTATTTCTACTAGCGTGTTCAATGAGCAGTTCTTC. This sequence encodes CASSISTSVFNEQFF.

This clonotype was seen a handful of times. The rearrangement links TRBV2 to TRBJ2-1; 12 nucleotides line up with TRBD1. V lost 6 bases, J lost 2 bases, and 8 bases stayed unmatched. This CDR3 is built from 17 residues. The germline CDR1 and CDR2 sequences are SNHLY and FYNNEI. Here the CDR3 reads CASRDRDRGRTYNEQFF. As DNA, the CDR3 is TGTGCCAGCAGAGACCGGGACAGGGGGCGCACCTACAATGAGCAGTTCTTC.

This clonotype is a singleton in its sample. The genes are TRBV10-3 and TRBJ1-2; no clear D gene. Germline CDR1 is ENHRY and CDR2 is SYGVKD. The CDR3 is made up of 16 amino acids. Trimming removed 10 bases from V and 3 bases from J, with 24 bases in between. CDR3 region: CATGETASPLDYGYTF. In DNA form, the CDR3 reads TGTGCCACCGGAGAGACCGCCTCCCCTTTAGACTATGGCTACACCTTC.

The chain joins TRBV20-1 to TRBJ2-2, with a weak D call TRBD2 (6 bases). V was shortened by 2 bases and J by 3 bases, with 10 bases between the two germline ends. Germline V CDR1 and CDR2: DFQATT, SNEGSKA (reference sequence). This CDR3 has 14 amino acids. Written as DNA, the CDR3 is TGCAGTGCTAGACCTAGCGCATACACCGGGGAGCTGTTTTTT. Encoded protein: CSARPSAYTGELFF.

This clonotype appeared many times. The chain is built from TRBV15 and TRBJ2-7, with a possible D match to TRBD1 (6 bases). V lost 4 bases, J lost 6 bases, and 13 bases lay in between. Germline V gene sequence: CDR1 LNHNV, CDR2 YYDKDF (reference sequence). CDR3 length: 13 amino acids. The CDR3 nucleotides are TGTGCCACCAGCATGCTTAGGGGGTTCGAGCAGTACTTC. This codes for CATSMLRGFEQYF.

The sample holds one count of this clonotype. The CDR3 coding sequence is TGCAGTGCTTCGGGACAGAACTACGAGCAGTACTTC. Amino acids: CSASGQNYEQYF. The chain links TRBV20-1 to TRBJ2-7, with 7 bases lining up with TRBD1. The CDR3 is 12 amino acids. Per germline, CDR1 DFQATT and CDR2 SNEGSKA (reference sequence). The V gene end was trimmed by 5 bases and the J gene end by 3 bases; junction bases not matched to a gene: 4.

This rearrangement joins TRBV15 to TRBJ1-4, with D hard to call. Germline V gene data show CDR1 as LNHNV and CDR2 as YYDKDF (reference sequence). The V end was cut by 0 bases, the J end by 8 bases, with 4 bases between. CDR3 length equals 12 residues. The CDR3 coding sequence is TGTGCCACCAGCAGAGAGGGGGAAAAACTGTTTTTT. Protein: CATSREGEKLFF.

This clonotype was seen at least ten times. The rearrangement joins TRBV2 to TRBJ2-1; the D call may be TRBD1 or TRBD2 (5 bases each). The CDR3 sequence is 15 residues long. V was clipped by 6 bases and J by 6 bases, with 18 bases between them. Per the germline V gene, CDR1 is SNHLY and CDR2 is FYNNEI. The CDR3, as DNA: TGTGCCAGCAGCCGCTTTGGGGGTCCCGGCAATGAGCAGTTCTTC. It is translated as CASSRFGGPGNEQFF.